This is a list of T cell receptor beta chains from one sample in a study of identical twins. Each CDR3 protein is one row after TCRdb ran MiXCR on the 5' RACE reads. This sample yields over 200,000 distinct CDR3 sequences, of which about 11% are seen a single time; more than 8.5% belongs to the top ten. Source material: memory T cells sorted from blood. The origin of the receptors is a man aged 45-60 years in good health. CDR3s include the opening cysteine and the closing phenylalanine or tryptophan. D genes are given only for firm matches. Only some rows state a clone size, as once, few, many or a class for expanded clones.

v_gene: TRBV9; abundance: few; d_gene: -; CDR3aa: CASSPGPFTGELFF
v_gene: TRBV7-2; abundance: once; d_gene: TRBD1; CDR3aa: CASSVGQGRNEQYF
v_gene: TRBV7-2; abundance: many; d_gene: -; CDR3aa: CASSYQGNQPQHF
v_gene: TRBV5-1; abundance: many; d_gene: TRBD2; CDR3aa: CASSPERGGTDTQYF
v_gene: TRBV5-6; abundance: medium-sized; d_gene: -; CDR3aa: CASSLTSYEQYF
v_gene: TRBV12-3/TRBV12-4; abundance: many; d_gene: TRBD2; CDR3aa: CASSFGRASGRTDTQYF
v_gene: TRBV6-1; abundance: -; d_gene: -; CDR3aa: CASSQDFSGVQYF
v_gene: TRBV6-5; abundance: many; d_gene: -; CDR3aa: CASSYSGQTDNSPLHF
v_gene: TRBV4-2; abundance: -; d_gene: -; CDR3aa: CASSQEVGSYEQYF
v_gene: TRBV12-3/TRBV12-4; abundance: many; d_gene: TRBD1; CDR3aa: CASSFGQGGPGELFF
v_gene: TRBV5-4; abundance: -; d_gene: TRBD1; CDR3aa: CASSLGQGAYGYGYTF
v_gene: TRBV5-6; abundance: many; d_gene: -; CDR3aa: CASSLDRDLLTGELFF
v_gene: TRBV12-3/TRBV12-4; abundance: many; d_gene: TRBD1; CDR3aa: CASSLFGGGQGSYNEQFF
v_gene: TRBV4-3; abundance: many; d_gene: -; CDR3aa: CASSQDLVRGSSYNEQFF
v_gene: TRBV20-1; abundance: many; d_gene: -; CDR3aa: CSARGQGQGYTF
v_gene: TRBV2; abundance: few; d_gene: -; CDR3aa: CASEGVEQFF
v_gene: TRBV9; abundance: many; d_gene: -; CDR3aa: CASSVAGLNEQFF
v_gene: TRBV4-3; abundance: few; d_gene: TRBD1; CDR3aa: CASSRNMGQYNSPLHF
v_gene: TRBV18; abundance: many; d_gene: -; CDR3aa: CASSPRADTEAFF
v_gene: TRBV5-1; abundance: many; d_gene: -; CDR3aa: CASSFGVNQPQHF
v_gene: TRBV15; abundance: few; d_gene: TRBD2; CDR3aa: CATSRSGTSSHEQYF
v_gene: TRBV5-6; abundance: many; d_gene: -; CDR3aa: CASSLRWPFGNEQFF
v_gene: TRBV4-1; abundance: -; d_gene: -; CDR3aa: CASSQAVGRVGQGNEKLFF
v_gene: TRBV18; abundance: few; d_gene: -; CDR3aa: CASSPLLTGGEQFF
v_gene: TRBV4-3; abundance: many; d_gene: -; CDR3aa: CASSQGLRNQPQHF
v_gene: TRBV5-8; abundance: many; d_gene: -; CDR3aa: CASSLRYSYEQYF